A selection of T cell receptor beta chains follows, all from one sample in a study of shared clonotypes between healthy human individuals. Repertoires were generated with immunoSEQ multiplex PCR, while TCRdb's copy carries only in-frame clones and drops some. The sample contains roughly 380,000 clones, around 96% of which appear only once. Sample: memory CD8+ T cells sorted from blood. These receptors were taken from a man aged 25-40 years in good health. CDR3s include the opening cysteine and the closing phenylalanine or tryptophan. Each record gives: V gene, CDR3 protein.

TRBV19 | CASSFWGTEAFF
TRBV30 | CAWSPDYEQYF
TRBV10-3 | CAISGGRDRLYEQYF
TRBV2 | CASSEGGLEYRNTIYF
TRBV6-5 | CASSYSGQGFYEQYF
TRBV11-2 | CASSLTPSRSYEQYF
TRBV9 | CASSVGRTGISTDTQYF
TRBV2 | CASSDAGSYEQYF
TRBV30 | CAWSPTWGGELFF
TRBV4-1 | CASSQDSGDSYGYTF
TRBV15 | CATSRDPPSGGGVKTQYF
TRBV28 | CASSLLGTGGDYEQYF
TRBV30 | CAWSVTIYEQYF
TRBV28 | CASILEGGLQPQHF
TRBV30 | CAWSPGRGGGTQYF
TRBV4-2 | CASSHEPQRPNYGYTF
TRBV25-1 | CASEPTSRGSGTGELFF
TRBV27 | CASSSRTEIYGYTF
TRBV29-1 | CSVGWRLKAKNIQYF
TRBV29-1 | CSVKGRHQETQYF
TRBV28 | CASDTGSNQPQHF
TRBV28 | CASSPRELFYNEQFF
TRBV12-5 | CASGSAIRGEQFF
TRBV19 | CASSIRQGGTGELFF
TRBV29-1 | CSVEIPSGVFYEQYF
TRBV19 | CASSVGPNQPQHF
TRBV5-1 | CASSSTGDTGELFF
TRBV27 | CASSFSALKPYEQYF